This entry describes one T cell receptor beta chain. The antigen remains unidentified. Assay: immunoSEQ multiplex PCR; the TCRdb copy retains only in-frame clones and omits some. The table lists about 68,000 clones, about 80% of them singletons. This entry is derived from a study of T cell responses to AZD1222 COVID-19 vaccine. Study-wide points: Donors skewed white British and female; clonal diversity was possibly underestimated.

There are 15 residues in the CDR3. V lost 0 bases to trimming and J lost 4 bases, with 13 bases between them. CDR1 SGHRS and CDR2 YFSETQ come from the germline V gene. The chain links TRBV5-1 to TRBJ1-1; D gene ambiguous. The clonotype was recovered from an adult in good health. The sample was peripheral blood, taken on day 0 of AZD1222 vaccination. The CDR3 protein is CASSLVFEVGTEAFF. In nucleotides, the CDR3 is TGCGCCAGCAGCTTGGTGTTTGAAGTGGGCACTGAAGCTTTCTTT.